This T cell receptor beta chain was obtained from a study of Tregs in tolerant kidney transplant recipients. Study-wide results and limits: Findings come from small patient numbers and require larger validation.

Using immunoSEQ multiplex PCR, the repertoire was profiled, and TCRdb retains in-frame clones only, with some absent. This table holds around 120,000 clones, around 91% found once. A remark on this clone: As yet, its antigen is unknown.

The V and J ends lost 1 base and 1 base respectively, with 5 bases between them. This CDR3 has 14 residues. Germline lookup yields CDR1 SGHAT and CDR2 FQNNGV. Sequencing used CD4+ T cells from blood. This sequence originates from a human donor in good health. V usage is TRBV11-2 and J usage is TRBJ2-1; D call uncertain. The CDR3 nucleotides read TGTGCCAGCAGCTTAGTTGGATCCTACAATGAGCAGTTCTTC. Its protein is CASSLVGSYNEQFF.